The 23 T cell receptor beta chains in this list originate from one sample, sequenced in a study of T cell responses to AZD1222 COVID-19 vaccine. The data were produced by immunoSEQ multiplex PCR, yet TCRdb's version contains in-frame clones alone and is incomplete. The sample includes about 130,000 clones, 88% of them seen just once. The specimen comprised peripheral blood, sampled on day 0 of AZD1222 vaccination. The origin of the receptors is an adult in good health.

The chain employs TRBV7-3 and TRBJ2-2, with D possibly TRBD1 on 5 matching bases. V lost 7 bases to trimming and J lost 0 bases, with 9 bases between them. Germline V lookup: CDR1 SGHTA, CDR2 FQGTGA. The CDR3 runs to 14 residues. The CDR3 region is CASTGNANTGELFF. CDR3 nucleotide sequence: TGTGCCAGCACAGGGAACGCGAACACCGGGGAGCTGTTTTTT. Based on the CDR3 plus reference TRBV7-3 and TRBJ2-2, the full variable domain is GAGVSQTPSNKVTEKGKYVELRCDPISGHTALYWYRQSLGQGPEFLIYFQGTGAADDSGLPNDRFFAVRPEGSVSTLKIQRTERGDSAVYLCASTGNANTGELFFGEGSRLTVL.

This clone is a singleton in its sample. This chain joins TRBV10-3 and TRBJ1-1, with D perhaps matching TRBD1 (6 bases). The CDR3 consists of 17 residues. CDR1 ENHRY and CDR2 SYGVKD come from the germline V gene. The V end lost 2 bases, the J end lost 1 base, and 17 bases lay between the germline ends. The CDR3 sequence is CAISEPLGGGPNTEAFF. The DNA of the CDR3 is TGTGCCATCAGTGAGCCTCTTGGGGGCGGCCCGAACACTGAAGCTTTCTTT.

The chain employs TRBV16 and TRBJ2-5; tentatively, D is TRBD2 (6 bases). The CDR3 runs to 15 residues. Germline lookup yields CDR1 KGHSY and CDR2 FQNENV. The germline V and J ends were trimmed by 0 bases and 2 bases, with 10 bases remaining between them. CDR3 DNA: TGTGCCAGCAGCCAATCTAGGGGAGGACAAGAGACCCAGTACTTC. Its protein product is CASSQSRGGQETQYF.

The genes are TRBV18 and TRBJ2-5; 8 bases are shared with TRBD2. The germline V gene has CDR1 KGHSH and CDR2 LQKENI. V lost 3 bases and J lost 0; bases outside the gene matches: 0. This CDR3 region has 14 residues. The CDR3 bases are TGTGCCAGCTCACCGGGACTAGACCAAGAGACCCAGTACTTC. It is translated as CASSPGLDQETQYF.

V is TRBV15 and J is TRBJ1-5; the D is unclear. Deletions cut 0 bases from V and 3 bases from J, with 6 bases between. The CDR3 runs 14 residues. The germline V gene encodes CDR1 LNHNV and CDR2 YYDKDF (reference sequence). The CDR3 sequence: CATSRDSSNQPQHF. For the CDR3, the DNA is TGTGCCACCAGCAGAGACAGCTCCAATCAGCCCCAGCATTTT.

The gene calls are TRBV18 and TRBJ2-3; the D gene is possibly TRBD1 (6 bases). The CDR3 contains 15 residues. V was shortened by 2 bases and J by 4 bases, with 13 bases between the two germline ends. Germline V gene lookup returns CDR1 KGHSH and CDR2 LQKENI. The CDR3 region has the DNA TGTGCCAGCTCACCAGCGCAGGGGCTATCAGATACGCAGTATTTT. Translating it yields CASSPAQGLSDTQYF.

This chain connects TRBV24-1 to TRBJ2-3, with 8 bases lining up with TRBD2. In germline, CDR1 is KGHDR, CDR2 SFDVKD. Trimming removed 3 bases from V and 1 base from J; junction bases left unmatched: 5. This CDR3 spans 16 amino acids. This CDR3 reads CATSDIAGSGTDTQYF. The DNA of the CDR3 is TGTGCCACCAGTGATATAGCGGGGAGTGGCACAGATACGCAGTATTTT.

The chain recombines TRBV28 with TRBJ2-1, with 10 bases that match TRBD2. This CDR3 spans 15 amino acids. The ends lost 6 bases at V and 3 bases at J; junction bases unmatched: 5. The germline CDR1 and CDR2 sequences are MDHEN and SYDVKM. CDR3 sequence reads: CASSEQREGYNEQFF. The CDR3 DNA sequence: TGTGCCAGCAGCGAACAGCGGGAGGGCTACAATGAGCAGTTCTTC.

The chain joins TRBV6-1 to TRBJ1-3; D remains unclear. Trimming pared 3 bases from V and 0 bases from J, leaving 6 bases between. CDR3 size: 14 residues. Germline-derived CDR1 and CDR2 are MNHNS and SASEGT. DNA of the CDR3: TGTGCCAGCAGTGAGGGCCCCTCTGGAAACACCATATATTTT. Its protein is CASSEGPSGNTIYF.

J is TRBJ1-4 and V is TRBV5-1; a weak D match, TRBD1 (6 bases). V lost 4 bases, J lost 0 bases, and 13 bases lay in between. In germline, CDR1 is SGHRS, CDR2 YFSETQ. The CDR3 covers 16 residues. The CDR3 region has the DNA TGCGCCAGCAGCAGGGACACCCCCGCAACTAATGAAAAACTGTTTTTT. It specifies CASSRDTPATNEKLFF.

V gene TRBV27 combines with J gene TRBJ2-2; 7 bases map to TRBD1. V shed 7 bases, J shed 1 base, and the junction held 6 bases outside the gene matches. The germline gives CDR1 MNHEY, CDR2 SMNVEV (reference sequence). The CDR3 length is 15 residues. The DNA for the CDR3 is TGTGCCAGCACCCTGACAGGGTGGAACACCGGGGAGCTGTTTTTT. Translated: CASTLTGWNTGELFF.

The CDR3 sequence: CASSTGTERNQPQHF. The CDR3 DNA sequence: TGTGCCAGTAGTACCGGGACGGAAAGAAATCAGCCCCAGCATTTT. V gene TRBV19 combines with J gene TRBJ1-5; tentatively, D is TRBD1 (5 bases). The V and J ends lost 4 bases and 4 bases respectively, with 14 bases between them. Looked up from germline, CDR1 is LNHDA and CDR2 is SQIVND (reference sequence). The length of the CDR3 is 15 residues.

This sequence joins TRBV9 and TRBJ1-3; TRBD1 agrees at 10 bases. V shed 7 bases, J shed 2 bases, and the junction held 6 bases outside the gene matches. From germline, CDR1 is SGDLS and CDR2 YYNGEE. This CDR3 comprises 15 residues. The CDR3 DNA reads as TGTGCCAGCTCCAGACAGGGGGCGCCTGGAAACACCATATATTTT. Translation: CASSRQGAPGNTIYF.

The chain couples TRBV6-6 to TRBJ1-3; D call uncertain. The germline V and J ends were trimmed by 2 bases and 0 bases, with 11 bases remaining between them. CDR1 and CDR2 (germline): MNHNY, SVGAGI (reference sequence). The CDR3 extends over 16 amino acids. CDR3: CASSYIGRDSGNTIYF. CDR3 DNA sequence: TGTGCCAGCAGTTACATCGGGAGAGACTCTGGAAACACCATATATTTT.

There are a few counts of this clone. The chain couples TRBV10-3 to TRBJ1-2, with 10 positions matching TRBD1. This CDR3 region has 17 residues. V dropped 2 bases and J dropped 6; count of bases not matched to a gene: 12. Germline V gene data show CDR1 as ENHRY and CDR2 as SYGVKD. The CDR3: CAISEPDRGRGKHGYTF. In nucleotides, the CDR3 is TGTGCCATCAGTGAGCCCGACAGGGGGCGTGGGAAACATGGCTACACCTTC.

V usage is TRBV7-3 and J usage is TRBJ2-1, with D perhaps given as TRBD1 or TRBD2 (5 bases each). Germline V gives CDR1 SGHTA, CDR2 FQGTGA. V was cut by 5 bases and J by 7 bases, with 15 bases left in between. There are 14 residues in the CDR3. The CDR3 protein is CASSPRPGTNEQFF. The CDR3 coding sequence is TGTGCCAGCAGCCCCAGACCCGGGACGAATGAGCAGTTCTTC.

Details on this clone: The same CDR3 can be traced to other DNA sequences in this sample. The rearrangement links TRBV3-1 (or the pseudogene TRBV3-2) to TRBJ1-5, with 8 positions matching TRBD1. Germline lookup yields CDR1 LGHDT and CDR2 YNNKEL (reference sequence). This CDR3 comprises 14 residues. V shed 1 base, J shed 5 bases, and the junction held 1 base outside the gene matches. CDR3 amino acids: CASSQGTGYQPQHF. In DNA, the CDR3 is TGTGCCAGCAGCCAAGGGACAGGGTATCAGCCCCAGCATTTT.

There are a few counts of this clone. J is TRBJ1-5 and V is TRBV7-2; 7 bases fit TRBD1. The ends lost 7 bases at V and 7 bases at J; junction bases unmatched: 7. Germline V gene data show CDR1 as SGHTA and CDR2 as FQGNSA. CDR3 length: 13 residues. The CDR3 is CASTQEGGQPQHF. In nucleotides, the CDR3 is TGTGCCAGCACTCAAGAAGGGGGCCAGCCCCAGCATTTT. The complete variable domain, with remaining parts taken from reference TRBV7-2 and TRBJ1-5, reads GAGVSQSPSNKVTEKGKDVELRCDPISGHTALYWYRQSLGQGLEFLIYFQGNSAPDKSGLPSDRFSAERTGGSVSTLTIQRTQQEDSAVYLCASTQEGGQPQHFGDGTRLSIL.

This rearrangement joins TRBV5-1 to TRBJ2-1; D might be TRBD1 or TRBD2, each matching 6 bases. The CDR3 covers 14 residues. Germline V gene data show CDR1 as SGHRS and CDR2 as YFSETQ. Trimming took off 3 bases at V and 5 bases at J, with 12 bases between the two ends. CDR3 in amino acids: CASSWGARDNEQFF. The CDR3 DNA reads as TGCGCCAGCAGCTGGGGGGCGAGGGACAATGAGCAGTTCTTC.

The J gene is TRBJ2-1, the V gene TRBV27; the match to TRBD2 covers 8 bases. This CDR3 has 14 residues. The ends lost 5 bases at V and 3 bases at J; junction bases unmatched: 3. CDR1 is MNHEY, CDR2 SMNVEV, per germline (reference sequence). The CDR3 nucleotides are TGTGCCAGCAGTAAGACTAGCGACTACAATGAGCAGTTCTTC. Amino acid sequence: CASSKTSDYNEQFF.

The chain's CDR3 is CASSLEGAVNTGELFF. The DNA of the CDR3 is TGTGCCAGCAGCTTGGAGGGAGCGGTAAACACCGGGGAGCTGTTTTTT. The J gene is TRBJ2-2, the V gene TRBV11-3, with D maybe TRBD2 (6 bases). Germline loops: CDR1 SGHNT, CDR2 YENEEA. The CDR3 has 16 amino acids. Trimming left V 3 bases short and J 2 bases short, with 13 bases between. The variable domain in full, completed from reference TRBV11-3 and TRBJ2-2, reads EAGVVQSPRYKIIEKKQPVAFWCNPISGHNTLYWYLQNLGQGPELLIRYENEEAVDDSQLPKDRFSAERLKGVDSTLKIQPAELGDSAVYLCASSLEGAVNTGELFFGEGSRLTVL.

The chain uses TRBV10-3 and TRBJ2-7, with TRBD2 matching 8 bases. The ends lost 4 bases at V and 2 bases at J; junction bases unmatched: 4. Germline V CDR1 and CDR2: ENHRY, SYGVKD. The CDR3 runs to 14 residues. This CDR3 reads CAISGTSLTYEQYF. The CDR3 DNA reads TGTGCCATCAGTGGGACTAGCCTCACCTACGAGCAGTACTTC.

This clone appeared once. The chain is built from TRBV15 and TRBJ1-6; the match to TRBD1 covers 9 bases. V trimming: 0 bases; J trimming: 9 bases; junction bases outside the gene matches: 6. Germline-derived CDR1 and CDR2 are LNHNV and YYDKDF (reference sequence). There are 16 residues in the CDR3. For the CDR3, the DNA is TGTGCCACCAGCAGAGATTTGGACAGGGGAAGTTCACCCCTCCACTTT. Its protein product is CATSRDLDRGSSPLHF.